This T cell receptor (beta chain) was documented in a study of CXCR3 chemokines and chemotherapy response in bladder cancer. The length of the CDR3 is 14 residues. CDR1 and CDR2 (germline): SGHTA, FQGNSA. Concerning this clonotype itself: Given a far larger clone just one base away, this is likely a sequencing read error.

TCRdb reprocessed the PCR reads with MiXCR, giving one entry per CDR3 protein. The sample lists approximately 3,000 distinct CDR3 sequences; roughly 15% were seen once. Sampling was carried out from a patient whose treatment included neoadjuvant chemotherapy. The chain uses TRBV7-2 and TRBJ2-1, with 7 nucleotides matching TRBD1. The DNA end favors TRBJ2-7, so the J call may be wrong. The source of this sequence is a human donor with bladder cancer that did not respond to neoadjuvant chemotherapy. The CDR3 nucleotides are TGTGTCAGCACCCGGGCCCCAGGGGGCTACGAGCAGTACTTC. Translation: CVSTRAPGGYEQYF.